A selection of T cell receptor beta chains follows, all from one sample in a study of post-analysis software for immune sequencing data. In TCRdb, the PCR reads were re-called with MiXCR into one record per CDR3 protein. This repertoire shows 740,000 or so distinct CDR3 sequences, about 50% found once; its top ten account for approximately 4.4%. Sequenced input: blood. The receptors were sampled from a girl aged 10 to 17 with multiple sclerosis. Each CDR3 is given with its conserved first and last residue. D genes are given only for firm matches. A row's size may be missing; if present it is once, few, many or a size class.

j_call v_call d_call clone_size cdr3_aa cdr3_nt
TRBJ2-3 TRBV6-4 NA NA CASSLEGAGRDTQYF TGTGCCAGCAGCCTGGAGGGGGCCGGTAGAGATACGCAGTATTTT
TRBJ2-3 TRBV29-1 NA NA CSVEGPALRDTQYF TGCAGCGTTGAAGGCCCGGCCCTTAGAGATACGCAGTATTTT
TRBJ2-1 TRBV3-1 NA NA CASSRPDVVDEQFF TGTGCCAGCAGCCGCCCGGATGTGGTCGATGAGCAGTTCTTC
TRBJ1-5 TRBV7-8 NA NA CASSSLYSNQPQHF TGTGCCAGCAGCTCCTTATATAGCAATCAGCCCCAGCATTTT
TRBJ1-2 TRBV29-1 NA NA CSVEEGGNYGYTF TGCAGCGTTGAAGAAGGGGGAAACTATGGCTACACCTTC
TRBJ2-5 TRBV7-9 NA NA CASSINRDLQETQDF TGTGCCAGCAGCATCAACCGGGACTTACAAGAGACCCAGGACTTC
TRBJ2-7 TRBV6-1 TRBD2 NA CASSGGLRGNYEQYF TGTGCCAGCAGTGGAGGTTTGCGGGGGAACTACGAGCAGTACTTC
TRBJ1-2 TRBV6-5 NA few CASTRGRLLPNYGYTF TGTGCCAGCACTAGAGGACGGTTACTTCCTAACTATGGCTACACCTTC
TRBJ2-3 TRBV12-3/TRBV12-4 NA NA CASSFIGNTDTQYF TGTGCCAGCAGTTTCATCGGAAACACAGATACGCAGTATTTT
TRBJ1-1 TRBV28 NA NA CAISTGGTEAFF TGTGCCATTTCGACGGGTGGCACTGAAGCTTTCTTT
TRBJ2-7 TRBV20-1 NA NA CSASFVAGSLYEQYF TGCAGTGCTAGTTTCGTTGCGGGATCTCTCTACGAGCAGTACTTC
TRBJ2-7 TRBV6-5 TRBD1 NA CASTGRDRALNEQYF TGTGCCAGCACTGGTCGGGACAGGGCCCTCAATGAGCAGTACTTC
TRBJ2-1 TRBV9 NA few CASSAVPGHASSYNEQFF TGTGCCAGCAGCGCCGTCCCGGGACATGCCTCCTCCTACAATGAGCAGTTCTTC
TRBJ2-5 TRBV12-3/TRBV12-4 TRBD2 few CASKDGGNQETQYF TGTGCCAGCAAGGACGGGGGGAACCAAGAGACCCAGTACTTC
TRBJ2-1 TRBV21-1 NA NA CASSKVPLGGQGVSYNEQFF TGTGCCAGCAGCAAAGTACCCCTTGGCGGACAGGGAGTCTCCTACAATGAGCAGTTCTTC